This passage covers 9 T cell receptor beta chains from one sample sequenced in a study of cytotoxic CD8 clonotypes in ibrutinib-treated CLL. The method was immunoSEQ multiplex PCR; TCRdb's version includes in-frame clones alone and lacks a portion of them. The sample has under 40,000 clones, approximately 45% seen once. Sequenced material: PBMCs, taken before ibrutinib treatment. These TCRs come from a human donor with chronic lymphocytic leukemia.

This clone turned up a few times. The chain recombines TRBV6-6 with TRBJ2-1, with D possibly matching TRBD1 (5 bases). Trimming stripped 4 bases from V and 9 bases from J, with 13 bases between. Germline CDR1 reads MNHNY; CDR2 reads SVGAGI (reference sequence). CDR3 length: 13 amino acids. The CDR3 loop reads CASSSSRDGEQFF. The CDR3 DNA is TGTGCCAGCAGTTCAAGCAGGGATGGTGAGCAGTTCTTC.

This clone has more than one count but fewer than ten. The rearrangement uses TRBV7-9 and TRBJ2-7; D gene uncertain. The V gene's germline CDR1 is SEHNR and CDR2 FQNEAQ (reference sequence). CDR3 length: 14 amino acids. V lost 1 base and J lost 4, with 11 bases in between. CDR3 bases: TGTGCCAGCAGCTTAGGGCAGCAGCTGTACGAGCAGTACTTC. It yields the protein CASSLGQQLYEQYF.

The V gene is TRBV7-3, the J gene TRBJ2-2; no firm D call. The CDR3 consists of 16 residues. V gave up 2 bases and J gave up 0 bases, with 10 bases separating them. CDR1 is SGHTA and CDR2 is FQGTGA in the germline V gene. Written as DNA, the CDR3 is TGTGCCAGCAGCTTAGGTGGGAATGCGAACACCGGGGAGCTGTTTTTT. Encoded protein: CASSLGGNANTGELFF.

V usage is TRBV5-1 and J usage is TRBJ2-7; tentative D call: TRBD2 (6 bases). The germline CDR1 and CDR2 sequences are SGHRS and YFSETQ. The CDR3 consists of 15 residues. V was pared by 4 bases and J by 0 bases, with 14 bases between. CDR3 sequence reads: CASSGGESFSYEQYF. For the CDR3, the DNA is TGCGCCAGCAGCGGAGGGGAGTCTTTCTCCTACGAGCAGTACTTC.

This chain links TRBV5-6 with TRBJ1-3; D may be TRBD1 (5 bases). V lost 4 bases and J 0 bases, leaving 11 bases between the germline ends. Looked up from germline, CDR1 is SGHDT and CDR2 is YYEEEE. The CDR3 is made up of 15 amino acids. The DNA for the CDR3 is TGTGCCAGCAGCGCGACAGTTAGCTCTGGAAACACCATATATTTT. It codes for CASSATVSSGNTIYF.

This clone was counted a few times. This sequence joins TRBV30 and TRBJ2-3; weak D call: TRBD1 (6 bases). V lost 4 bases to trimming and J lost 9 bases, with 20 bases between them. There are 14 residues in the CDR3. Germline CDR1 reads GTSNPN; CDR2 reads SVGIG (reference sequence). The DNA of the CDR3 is TGTGCCTGGATGGAGGATGGGGGCTCGCAAACGCAGTATTTT. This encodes CAWMEDGGSQTQYF.

The CDR3 DNA reads TGTGCCAGCAGCCTCCGGGGGACAACGAACACCGGGGAGCTGTTTTTT. The encoded protein is CASSLRGTTNTGELFF. The chain recombines TRBV7-6 with TRBJ2-2; D possibly uses TRBD1 or TRBD2 (6 bases each). Between the trimmed V and J ends, which lost 5 bases and 0 bases, there was a span of 13 bases. Germline V lookup: CDR1 SGHVS, CDR2 FNYEAQ. The CDR3 consists of 16 residues.

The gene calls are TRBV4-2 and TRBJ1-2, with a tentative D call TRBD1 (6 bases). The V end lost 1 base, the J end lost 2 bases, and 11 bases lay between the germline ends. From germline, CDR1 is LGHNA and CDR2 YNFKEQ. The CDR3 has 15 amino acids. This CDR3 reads CASSQAGGTNYGYTF. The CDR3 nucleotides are TGTGCCAGCAGCCAAGCGGGGGGCACCAACTATGGCTACACCTTC.

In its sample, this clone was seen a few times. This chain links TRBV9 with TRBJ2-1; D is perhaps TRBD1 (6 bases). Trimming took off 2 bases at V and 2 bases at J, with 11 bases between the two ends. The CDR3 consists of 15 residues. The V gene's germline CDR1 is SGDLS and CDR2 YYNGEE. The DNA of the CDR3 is TGTGCCAGCAGCGTGAAGGACAGAGCCTACAATGAGCAGTTCTTC. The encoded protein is CASSVKDRAYNEQFF.